Presented here are 26 T cell receptor beta chains from one specimen sequenced in a study of blood T cell repertoires in COVID-19. Method: immunoSEQ multiplex PCR; TCRdb's copy keeps in-frame clones and lacks some. The sample includes about 340,000 clones, over 70% of them seen just once. The sample comprised peripheral blood. Receptor source: a young man with active or convalescent COVID-19.

V usage is TRBV2 and J usage is TRBJ1-4, with 7 bases that match TRBD1. The CDR3 covers 16 residues. V trimming: 5 bases; J trimming: 0 bases; junction bases outside the gene matches: 6. The germline V gene encodes CDR1 SNHLY and CDR2 FYNNEI. The CDR3 DNA is TGTGCCAGCAGTACAGGGGTCTTCGCAACTAATGAAAAACTGTTTTTT. Translated: CASSTGVFATNEKLFF.

The chain recombines TRBV7-2 with TRBJ2-3; 12 bases map to TRBD2. The V and J ends lost 4 bases and 5 bases, in that order; junction bases with no gene match: 4. Germline-derived CDR1 and CDR2 are SGHTA and FQGNSA. This CDR3 has 15 amino acids. The CDR3 here is CASSSSGRAEDTQYF. CDR3 bases: TGTGCCAGCAGCTCTAGCGGGAGGGCCGAAGATACGCAGTATTTT.

The chain uses TRBV3-1 (or the pseudogene TRBV3-2) and TRBJ2-5; TRBD2 matches at 7 bases. CDR1 is LGHDT and CDR2 is YNNKEL in the germline V gene (reference sequence). V lost 0 bases and J lost 5; bases outside the gene matches: 9. The length of the CDR3 is 16 residues. This CDR3 is CASSQDLAVGKETQYF. The CDR3 DNA reads TGTGCCAGCAGCCAAGATCTAGCGGTGGGCAAGGAGACCCAGTACTTC.

The genes are TRBV9 and TRBJ1-5; 9 bases are shared with TRBD1. V was clipped by 2 bases and J by 3 bases; unmatched bases: 3. The CDR3 is 15 amino acids. Germline V gives CDR1 SGDLS, CDR2 YYNGEE. CDR3 region: CASSVGTGPNQPQHF. For the CDR3, the DNA is TGTGCCAGCAGCGTTGGGACAGGGCCCAATCAGCCCCAGCATTTT. Drawing the rest from reference TRBV9 and TRBJ1-5, the complete variable domain is DSGVTQTPKHLITATGQRVTLRCSPRSGDLSVYWYQQSLDQGLQFLIQYYNGEERAKGNILERFSAQQFPDLHSELNLSSLELGDSALYFCASSVGTGPNQPQHFGDGTRLSIL.

The chain has TRBV10-3 and TRBJ2-1; 10 positions match TRBD2. Per germline, CDR1 ENHRY and CDR2 SYGVKD. The V segment lost 2 bases and the J segment 6 bases; nucleotides outside the gene matches: 4. CDR3 length: 15 residues. CDR3 region: CAISERVAGGNEQFF. Here the CDR3 DNA reads TGTGCCATCAGTGAGAGGGTAGCGGGGGGCAATGAGCAGTTCTTC.

This rearrangement joins TRBV19 to TRBJ2-1, with D tentatively TRBD1 (5 bases). V lost 5 bases and J 14 bases, leaving 22 bases between the germline ends. The CDR3 is 14 amino acids. Germline V gene sequence: CDR1 LNHDA, CDR2 SQIVND (reference sequence). DNA for the CDR3: TGTGCCAGTAGTCTACGGACCAGCCGCGTAGGGGAGTTCTTC. Protein: CASSLRTSRVGEFF.

V and J are TRBV11-2 and TRBJ2-7, with D possibly being TRBD1 (6 bases). Germline values: CDR1 SGHAT, CDR2 FQNNGV. Trimming pared 3 bases from V and 4 bases from J, leaving 10 bases between. The CDR3 sequence is 13 residues long. The CDR3 DNA reads TGTGCCAGCAGCTTTCACAGGGATTACGAGCAGTACTTC. It yields the protein CASSFHRDYEQYF.

The CDR3 spells CASSRDILSNQPQHF. The CDR3 DNA sequence: TGTGCCAGCAGTCGGGACATCCTTAGCAATCAGCCCCAGCATTTT. The chain joins TRBV2 to TRBJ1-5; tentatively, D is TRBD1 (6 bases). In germline, CDR1 is SNHLY, CDR2 FYNNEI. The CDR3 contains 15 residues. Trimming shortened V by 5 bases and J by 0 bases, and 11 bases separated the two germline ends.

The chain employs TRBV13 and TRBJ1-2; maybe TRBD1 (5 bases). Germline-derived CDR1 and CDR2 are PRHDT and FYEKMQ (reference sequence). With 0 bases removed from V and 3 bases from J, the gap between germline ends came to 8 bases. The CDR3 totals 14 residues. Here the CDR3 DNA reads TGTGCCAGCAGCTTAGGTCAGGGCTACTATGGCTACACCTTC. Encoded protein: CASSLGQGYYGYTF.

This chain connects TRBV2 to TRBJ2-1; perhaps TRBD1 as D (5 bases). CDR1 SNHLY and CDR2 FYNNEI come from the germline V gene. Trimming left V 7 bases short and J 4 bases short, with 11 bases between. The length of the CDR3 is 13 residues. This CDR3 reads CASTWGRYNEQFF. DNA of the CDR3: TGTGCCAGCACATGGGGCCGGTACAATGAGCAGTTCTTC.

V gene TRBV6-2 or TRBV6-3 combines with J gene TRBJ1-1; D may be TRBD1 (6 bases). V was shortened by 5 bases and J by 6 bases, with 13 bases between the two germline ends. The CDR3 sequence is 13 residues long. CDR1 and CDR2 (germline): MNHEY, SVGEGT. CDR3 loop: CASSTTGFSEAFF. In nucleotides, the CDR3 is TGTGCCAGCAGTACAACAGGGTTCTCTGAAGCTTTCTTT.

The rearrangement links TRBV5-1 to TRBJ2-3; possibly TRBD2 for D (5 bases). Deletions cut 0 bases from V and 2 bases from J, with 10 bases between. The CDR3 length is 15 residues. Germline CDR1 SGHRS, CDR2 YFSETQ. CDR3: CASSLEAGNTDTQYF. CDR3 nucleotides: TGCGCCAGCAGCTTGGAGGCCGGGAACACAGATACGCAGTATTTT.

This clone was found a few times. The rearrangement uses TRBV30 and TRBJ2-7; TRBD1 is a possible D gene (5 bases). Germline V gene lookup returns CDR1 GTSNPN and CDR2 SVGIG (reference sequence). The CDR3 has 14 amino acids. V lost 2 bases, J lost 0 bases, and 11 bases lay in between. In nucleotides, the CDR3 is TGTGCCTGGAGTCCTGACAGCCTCTCCTACGAGCAGTACTTC. This translates into CAWSPDSLSYEQYF.

The rearrangement joins TRBV6-2 or TRBV6-3 to TRBJ2-2; 12 bases are shared with TRBD2. There are 16 residues in the CDR3. The germline gives CDR1 MNHEY, CDR2 SVGEGT. V shed 5 bases and J 7 bases; nucleotides not matched to a gene: 8. CDR3 in amino acids: CASSPLAGGPVGELFF. In DNA form, the CDR3 reads TGTGCCAGCAGTCCGCTAGCGGGAGGGCCGGTCGGGGAGCTGTTTTTT.

This rearrangement joins TRBV15 to TRBJ1-3; 7 bases map to TRBD1. Trimming cost V 3 bases and J 1 base; bases outside gene matches: 9. The CDR3 runs to 17 residues. Germline V gene sequence: CDR1 LNHNV, CDR2 YYDKDF (reference sequence). CDR3: CATSSAIDRASGNTIYF. In DNA form, the CDR3 reads TGTGCCACCAGCAGTGCTATAGACAGGGCTTCTGGAAACACCATATATTTT.

The chain joins TRBV5-1 to TRBJ1-5; TRBD1 matches 7 bases. Germline assignment: CDR1 SGHRS and CDR2 YFSETQ. The CDR3 contains 19 residues. The trim removed 0 bases at V and 2 bases at J, leaving 14 bases unmatched. The CDR3 here is CASSLEGYRGQGGNQPQHF. CDR3 sequence (DNA): TGCGCCAGCAGCTTGGAGGGGTATAGGGGGCAGGGAGGCAATCAGCCCCAGCATTTT.

This chain uses TRBV6-5 with TRBJ2-2; D possibly corresponds to TRBD1 (5 bases). CDR1 and CDR2 (germline): MNHEY, SVGAGI. The CDR3 runs to 16 residues. The ends were cut back, 4 bases at V and 4 bases at J, with 16 bases in the middle. Here the CDR3 DNA reads TGTGCCAGCAGTTCCTTTTACAGGTCAGGCACCGGGGAGCTGTTTTTT. Its protein is CASSSFYRSGTGELFF.

The chain has TRBV6-6 and TRBJ2-5; 12 bases fit TRBD2. The CDR3 loop spans 14 amino acids. The ends lost 6 bases at V and 3 bases at J; junction bases unmatched: 2. Looked up from germline, CDR1 is MNHNY and CDR2 is SVGAGI (reference sequence). The CDR3 reads CASSWTSGKETQYF. The CDR3 nucleotides read TGTGCCAGCAGCTGGACTAGCGGGAAAGAGACCCAGTACTTC.

The V and J genes are TRBV5-4 and TRBJ2-1; 11 nucleotides match TRBD2. J lost 16 bases, V lost 2 bases, and 14 bases had no gene match. The CDR3 extends over 15 amino acids. Germline V lookup: CDR1 SGHNT, CDR2 YYREEE (reference sequence). CDR3 residues: CASSFELVAGGFEFF. The CDR3 coding sequence is TGTGCCAGCAGCTTCGAATTGGTAGCGGGGGGGTTCGAATTCTTC.

The chain uses TRBV19 and TRBJ2-2; possible D gene TRBD2, 6 bases. The CDR3 sequence is 12 residues long. With 5 bases removed from V and 15 bases from J, the gap between germline ends came to 16 bases. From germline, CDR1 is LNHDA and CDR2 SQIVND (reference sequence). The CDR3 sequence: CASSPTQTSVFF. CDR3 bases: TGTGCCAGTAGTCCAACGCAGACTAGTGTGTTTTTT.

The chain joins TRBV28 to TRBJ1-4; maybe TRBD1 (6 bases). Trimming removed 3 bases from V and 2 bases from J, with 10 bases in between. The CDR3 length is 15 residues. CDR1 and CDR2 (germline): MDHEN, SYDVKM. CDR3 coding DNA: TGTGCCAGCAGTTTCGAGGGGGGGACTAATGAAAAACTGTTTTTT. Translated, it gives CASSFEGGTNEKLFF.

This clone was picked up one time. The chain has TRBV5-4 and TRBJ2-2; tentatively, D is TRBD2 (6 bases). Trimming took 4 bases from V and 2 from J, leaving 15 bases between them. CDR1 is SGHNT and CDR2 is YYREEE in the germline V gene (reference sequence). The length of the CDR3 is 16 residues. For the CDR3, the DNA is TGTGCCAGCAGCCCGGGGGACTCGCCTAACACCGGGGAGCTGTTTTTT. Translation gives CASSPGDSPNTGELFF. The whole variable domain, filled in from reference TRBV5-4 and TRBJ2-2, reads ETGVTQSPTHLIKTRGQQVTLRCSSQSGHNTVSWYQQALGQGPQFIFQYYREEENGRGNFPPRFSGLQFPNYSSELNVNALELDDSALYLCASSPGDSPNTGELFFGEGSRLTVL.

This chain joins TRBV9 and TRBJ2-5; 7 bases agree with TRBD2. Germline V gene sequence: CDR1 SGDLS, CDR2 YYNGEE. CDR3 length equals 14 residues. J gave up 3 bases and V 0 bases, and 2 bases lay outside the gene matches. CDR3 region: CASSVGLAEETQYF. As DNA, the CDR3 is TGTGCCAGCAGCGTAGGGCTAGCGGAAGAGACCCAGTACTTC.

The chain is built from TRBV5-8 and TRBJ1-1; no reliable D call. Germline-derived CDR1 and CDR2 are SGHTS and YDEGEE. There are 14 residues in the CDR3. Trimming stripped 0 bases from V and 0 bases from J, with 6 bases between. The CDR3 DNA reads as TGTGCCAGCAGCTTGGGACATCTGAACACTGAAGCTTTCTTT. Encoded protein: CASSLGHLNTEAFF.

The genes are TRBV7-9 and TRBJ1-4; no clear D gene. The CDR3 has 15 amino acids. V shed 5 bases and J shed 12 bases, with 22 bases lying between them. Looked up from germline, CDR1 is SEHNR and CDR2 is FQNEAQ (reference sequence). CDR3 residues: CASSAAGLYGWELFF. In DNA, the CDR3 is TGTGCCAGCAGCGCCGCCGGACTCTATGGGTGGGAACTGTTTTTT. Combining the CDR3 with reference TRBV7-9 and TRBJ1-4 gives the whole variable domain DTGVSQNPRHKITKRGQNVTFRCDPISEHNRLYWYRQTLGQGPEFLTYFQNEAQLEKSRLLSDRFSAERPKGSFSTLEIQRTEQGDSAMYLCASSAAGLYGWELFFGSGTQLSVL.

J is TRBJ2-1 and V is TRBV18, with D perhaps matching TRBD1 (9 bases). This CDR3 is built from 19 residues. Germline V lookup: CDR1 KGHSH, CDR2 LQKENI. Trimming stripped 3 bases from V and 6 bases from J, with 27 bases between. CDR3 nucleotide sequence: TGTGCCAGCTCACCTTCTCACCCGGGGGGGACAGGGAAACCCAATGAGCAGTTCTTC. It encodes CASSPSHPGGTGKPNEQFF.